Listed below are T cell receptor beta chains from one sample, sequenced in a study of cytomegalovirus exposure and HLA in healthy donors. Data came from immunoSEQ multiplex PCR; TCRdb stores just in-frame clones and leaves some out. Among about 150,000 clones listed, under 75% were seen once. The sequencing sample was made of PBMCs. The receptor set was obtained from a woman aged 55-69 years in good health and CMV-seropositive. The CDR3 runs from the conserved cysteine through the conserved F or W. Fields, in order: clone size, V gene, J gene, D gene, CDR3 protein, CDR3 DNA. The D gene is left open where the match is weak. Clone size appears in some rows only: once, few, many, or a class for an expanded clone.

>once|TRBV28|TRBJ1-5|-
CASSFRVYQPQHF
TGTGCCAGCAGTTTCCGGGTTTATCAGCCCCAGCATTTT
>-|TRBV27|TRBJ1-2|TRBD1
CASTQNRGAGYTF
TGTGCCAGCACTCAGAACAGGGGTGCTGGCTACACCTTC
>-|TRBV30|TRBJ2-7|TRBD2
CAWTLAGGSYEQYF
TGTGCCTGGACCTTAGCGGGAGGCTCCTACGAGCAGTACTTC
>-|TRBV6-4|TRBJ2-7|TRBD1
CASITGQGDEQYF
TGTGCCAGCATTACGGGACAGGGTGACGAGCAGTACTTC
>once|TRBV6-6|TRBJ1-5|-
CASSYAGTNSNQPQHF
TGTGCCAGCAGTTACGCCGGGACAAATAGCAATCAGCCCCAGCATTTT
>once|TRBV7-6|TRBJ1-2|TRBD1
CASSQGTAGYTF
TGTGCCAGCAGCCAGGGGACAGCTGGCTACACCTTC
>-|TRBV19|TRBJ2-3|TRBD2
CASRASGGTDTQYF
TGTGCCAGTAGAGCTAGCGGGGGCACAGATACGCAGTATTTT
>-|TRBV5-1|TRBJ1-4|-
CVSSPLQGAGEKLFF
TGCGTCAGCAGCCCCCTACAGGGAGCTGGAGAAAAACTGTTTTTT
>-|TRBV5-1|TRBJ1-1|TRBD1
CASSLTAGGTEAFF
TGCGCCAGCAGCTTGACGGCAGGGGGCACTGAAGCTTTCTTT
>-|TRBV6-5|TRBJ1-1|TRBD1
CASSSDRGSAFF
TGTGCCAGCAGTAGCGACAGGGGATCCGCTTTCTTT
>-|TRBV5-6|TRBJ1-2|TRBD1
CASSLSTGGATRGYTF
TGTGCCAGCAGCTTGAGTACAGGGGGCGCTACCAGGGGCTACACCTTC
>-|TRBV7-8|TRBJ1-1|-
CASISIQGGTEAFF
TGTGCCAGCATCTCCATACAGGGTGGCACTGAAGCTTTCTTT
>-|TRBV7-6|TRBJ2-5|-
CASSLYQETQYF
TGTGCCAGCAGCCTGTACCAAGAGACCCAGTACTTC
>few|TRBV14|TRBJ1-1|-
CASSRNRDTEAFF
TGTGCCAGCAGCCGTAACAGGGACACTGAAGCTTTCTTT
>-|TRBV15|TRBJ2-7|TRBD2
CATSRAGGRSSYEQYF
TGTGCCACCAGCAGAGCTGGCGGGAGGAGCTCCTACGAGCAGTACTTC
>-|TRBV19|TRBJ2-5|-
CASSPTGGAETQYF
TGTGCCAGTAGTCCAACAGGGGGGGCCGAGACCCAGTACTTC
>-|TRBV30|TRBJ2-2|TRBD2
CAWRGTSGTNTGELFF
TGTGCCTGGAGGGGGACTAGCGGGACGAACACCGGGGAGCTGTTTTTT
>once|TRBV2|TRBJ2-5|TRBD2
CASRGLAGPQETQYF
TGTGCCAGCAGGGGACTAGCGGGACCACAAGAGACCCAGTACTTC
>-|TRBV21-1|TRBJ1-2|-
CASSKGVGTAHGYTF
TGTGCCAGCAGCAAGGGGGTGGGGACAGCCCATGGCTACACCTTC
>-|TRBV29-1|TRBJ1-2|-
CSVEGKWRNYGYTF
TGCAGCGTTGAGGGGAAGTGGAGGAACTATGGCTACACCTTC
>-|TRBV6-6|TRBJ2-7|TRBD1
CASSFRQGSYEQYF
TGTGCCAGCAGTTTCCGACAGGGGTCCTACGAGCAGTACTTC
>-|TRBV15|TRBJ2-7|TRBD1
CATSGGQGFEQYF
TGTGCCACCAGCGGGGGACAGGGCTTCGAGCAGTACTTC
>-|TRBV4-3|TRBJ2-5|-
CASSQDVREGETQYF
TGCGCCAGCAGCCAAGACGTCCGGGAAGGGGAGACCCAGTACTTC
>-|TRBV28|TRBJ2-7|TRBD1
CASSQPGQGANEQYF
TGTGCCAGCAGTCAACCGGGACAGGGGGCGAACGAGCAGTACTTC
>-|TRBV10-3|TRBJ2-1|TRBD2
CAISDSGGRDGNEQFF
TGTGCCATCAGTGATTCGGGCGGGAGAGATGGTAATGAGCAGTTCTTC
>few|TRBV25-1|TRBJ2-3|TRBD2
CASSLKQLAGLTDTQYF
TGTGCCAGCAGCCTAAAGCAACTAGCGGGGCTCACAGATACGCAGTATTTT
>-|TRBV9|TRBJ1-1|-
CASSANPGLRKADTEAFF
TGTGCCAGCAGCGCCAATCCGGGACTCAGAAAGGCGGACACTGAAGCTTTCTTT
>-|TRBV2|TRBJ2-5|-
CASSEFGAGEETQYF
TGTGCCAGCAGTGAATTTGGGGCAGGGGAAGAGACCCAGTACTTC
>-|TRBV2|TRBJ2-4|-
CASKGGGWQSENIQYF
TGTGCCAGTAAAGGGGGGGGCTGGCAGTCAGAAAACATTCAGTACTTC
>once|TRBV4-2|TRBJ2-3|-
CASSQDSSTDTQYF
TGTGCCAGCAGCCAAGATTCGAGCACAGATACGCAGTATTTT
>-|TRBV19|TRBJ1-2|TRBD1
CASSIDGQGTYGYTF
TGTGCCAGTAGTATAGATGGACAGGGGACCTATGGCTACACCTTC
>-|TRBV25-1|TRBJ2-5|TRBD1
CASRGDRGETQYF
TGTGCCAGCAGGGGGGACAGGGGCGAGACCCAGTACTTC
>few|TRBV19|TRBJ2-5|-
CASSPRRRFETQYF
TGTGCCAGTAGTCCCCGCCGCAGGTTCGAGACCCAGTACTTC
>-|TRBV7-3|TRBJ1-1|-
CASSLTGSGTSTEAFF
TGTGCCAGCAGCTTAACGGGGTCAGGGACATCCACTGAAGCTTTCTTT
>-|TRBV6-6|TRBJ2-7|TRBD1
CASSYGTDEQYF
TGTGCCAGCAGTTACGGGACAGACGAGCAGTACTTC
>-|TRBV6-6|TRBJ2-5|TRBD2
CASSRLAGGLRETQYF
TGTGCCAGCAGCCGACTAGCGGGAGGGCTCCGGGAGACCCAGTACTTC
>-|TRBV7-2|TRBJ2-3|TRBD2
CASSPSGSTDTQYF
TGTGCCAGCAGCCCTAGCGGGAGCACAGATACGCAGTATTTT
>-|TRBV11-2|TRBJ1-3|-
CASSSGTLAGNTIYF
TGTGCCAGCAGCTCAGGGACACTTGCTGGAAACACCATATATTTT
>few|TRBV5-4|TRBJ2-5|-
CASSSSQGSQETQYF
TGTGCCAGCAGCTCATCACAGGGTAGCCAAGAGACCCAGTACTTC
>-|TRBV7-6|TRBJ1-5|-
CASSPGLYSNQPQHF
TGTGCCAGCAGCCCGGGACTGTATAGCAATCAGCCCCAGCATTTT
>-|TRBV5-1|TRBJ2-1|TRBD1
CASRGTASYNEQFF
TGCGCCAGCAGGGGGACAGCCTCCTACAATGAGCAGTTCTTC
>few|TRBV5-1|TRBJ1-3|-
CASSLEGYQNGNTIYF
TGCGCCAGCAGCTTGGAGGGGTACCAGAACGGAAACACCATATATTTT
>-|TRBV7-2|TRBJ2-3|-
CASSPQISDTDTQYF
TGTGCCAGCAGCCCCCAAATATCAGACACAGATACGCAGTATTTT
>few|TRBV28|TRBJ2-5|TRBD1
CASSFIRDRVRETQYF
TGTGCCAGCAGTTTTATTAGGGACAGGGTTCGAGAGACCCAGTACTTC
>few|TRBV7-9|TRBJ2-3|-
CASSLLAASTDTQYF
TGTGCCAGCAGCTTACTAGCAGCTAGCACAGATACGCAGTATTTT
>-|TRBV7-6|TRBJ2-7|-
CASSLENSYEQYF
TGTGCCAGCAGCTTAGAAAACAGTTACGAGCAGTACTTC
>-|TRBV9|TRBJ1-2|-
CASSVGGLGVQGIGYTF
TGTGCCAGCAGCGTAGGGGGTCTGGGGGTACAGGGCATCGGCTACACCTTC
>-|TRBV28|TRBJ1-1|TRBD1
CASTEDRGRTEAFF
TGTGCCAGCACCGAAGACAGGGGAAGAACTGAAGCTTTCTTT
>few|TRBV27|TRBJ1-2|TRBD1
CASSPLFGTVYTF
TGTGCCAGCAGTCCTCTTTTCGGGACAGTCTACACCTTC
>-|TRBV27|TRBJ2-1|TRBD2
CASSPRREGRSEQFF
TGTGCCAGCAGCCCCCGGCGGGAGGGCCGAAGTGAGCAGTTCTTC
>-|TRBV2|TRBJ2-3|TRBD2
CASSAPSGRDSTDTQYF
TGTGCCAGCAGTGCCCCTAGCGGGAGGGACAGCACAGATACGCAGTATTTT
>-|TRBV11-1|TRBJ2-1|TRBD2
CASSLGLAGANEQFF
TGTGCCAGCAGCTTAGGACTAGCGGGAGCTAATGAGCAGTTCTTC
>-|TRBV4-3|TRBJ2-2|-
CASSQEGPSRFTGELFF
TGCGCCAGCAGCCAAGAAGGTCCTAGCAGGTTTACCGGGGAGCTGTTTTTT
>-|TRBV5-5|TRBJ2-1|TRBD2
CASSLGLAGGEQFF
TGTGCCAGCAGCTTGGGACTAGCAGGAGGTGAGCAGTTCTTC
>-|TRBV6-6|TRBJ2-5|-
CASSYSGSSETQYF
TGTGCCAGCAGTTACTCCGGGAGTAGCGAGACCCAGTACTTC
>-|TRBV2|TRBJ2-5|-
CASSSDRTETQYF
TGTGCCTCTAGTTCCGATAGAACGGAGACCCAGTACTTC
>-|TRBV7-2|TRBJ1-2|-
CASSLSPGGYGYTF
TGTGCCAGCAGCTTGAGTCCGGGAGGCTATGGCTACACCTTC
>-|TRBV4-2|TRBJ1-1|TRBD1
CASSPGGTGGAVAFF
TGTGCCAGCAGCCCCGGCGGGACAGGGGGCGCGGTGGCTTTCTTT
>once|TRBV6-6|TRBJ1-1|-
CASSYGGMNTEAFF
TGTGCCAGCAGTTACGGGGGGATGAACACTGAAGCTTTCTTT